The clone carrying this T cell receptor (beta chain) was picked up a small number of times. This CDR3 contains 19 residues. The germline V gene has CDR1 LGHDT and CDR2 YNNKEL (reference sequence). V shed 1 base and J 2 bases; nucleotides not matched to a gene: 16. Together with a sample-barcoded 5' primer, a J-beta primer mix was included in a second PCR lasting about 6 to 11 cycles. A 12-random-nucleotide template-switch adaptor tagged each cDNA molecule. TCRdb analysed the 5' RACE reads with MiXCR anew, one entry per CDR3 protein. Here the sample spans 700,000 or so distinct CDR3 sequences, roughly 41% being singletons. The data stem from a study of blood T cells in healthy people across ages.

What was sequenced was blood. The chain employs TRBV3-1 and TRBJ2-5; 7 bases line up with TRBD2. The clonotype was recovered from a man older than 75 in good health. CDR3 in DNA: TGTGCCAGCAGCCAAGCCCTGGGGTCTAGCGGATTACCGCAAGAGACCCAGTACTTC. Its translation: CASSQALGSSGLPQETQYF.